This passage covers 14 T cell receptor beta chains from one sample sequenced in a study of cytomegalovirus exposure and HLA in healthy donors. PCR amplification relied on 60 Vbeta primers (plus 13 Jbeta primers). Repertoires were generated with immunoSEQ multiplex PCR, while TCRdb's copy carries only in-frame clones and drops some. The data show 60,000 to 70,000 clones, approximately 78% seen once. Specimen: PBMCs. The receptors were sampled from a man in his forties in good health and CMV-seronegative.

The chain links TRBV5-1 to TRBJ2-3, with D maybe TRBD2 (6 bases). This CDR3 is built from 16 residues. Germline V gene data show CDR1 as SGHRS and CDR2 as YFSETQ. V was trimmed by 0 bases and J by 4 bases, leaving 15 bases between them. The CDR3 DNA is TGCGCCAGCAGCTTGGTCGCGGGACTGCTAGCAGATACGCAGTATTTT. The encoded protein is CASSLVAGLLADTQYF.

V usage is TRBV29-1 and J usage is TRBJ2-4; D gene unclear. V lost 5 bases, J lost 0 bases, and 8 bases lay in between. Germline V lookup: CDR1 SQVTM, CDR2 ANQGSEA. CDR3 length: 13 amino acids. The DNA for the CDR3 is TGCAGCGTTTGCGGAGTAGCCAAAAACATTCAGTACTTC. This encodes CSVCGVAKNIQYF.

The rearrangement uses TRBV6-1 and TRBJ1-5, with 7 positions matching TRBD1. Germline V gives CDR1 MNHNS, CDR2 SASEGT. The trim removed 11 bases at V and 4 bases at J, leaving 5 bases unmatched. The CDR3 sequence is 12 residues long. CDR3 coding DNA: TGTGCCGGCAAGACAGGGAATCAGCCCCAGCATTTT. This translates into CAGKTGNQPQHF.

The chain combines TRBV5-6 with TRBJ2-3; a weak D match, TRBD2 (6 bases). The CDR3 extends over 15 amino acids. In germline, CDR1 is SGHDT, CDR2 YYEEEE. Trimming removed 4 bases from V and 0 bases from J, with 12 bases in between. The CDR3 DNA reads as TGTGCCAGCAGCCCCGGTGGGGGGAGCACAGATACGCAGTATTTT. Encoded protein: CASSPGGGSTDTQYF.

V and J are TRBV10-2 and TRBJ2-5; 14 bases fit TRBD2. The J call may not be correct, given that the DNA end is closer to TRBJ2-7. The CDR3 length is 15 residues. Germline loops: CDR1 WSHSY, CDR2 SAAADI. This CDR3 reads CASSSGLAGDHEQYF. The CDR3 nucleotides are TGCGCCAGCAGTTCGGGACTAGCGGGAGACCACGAGCAGTACTTC.

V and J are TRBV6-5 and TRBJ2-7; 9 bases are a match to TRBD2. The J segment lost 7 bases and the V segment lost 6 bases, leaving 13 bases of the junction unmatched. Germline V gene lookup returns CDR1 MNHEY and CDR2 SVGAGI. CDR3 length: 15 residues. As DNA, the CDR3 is TGTGCCAGCAGCCGACGGACCGGCGGGAGGGATGAGCAGTACTTC. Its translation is CASSRRTGGRDEQYF.

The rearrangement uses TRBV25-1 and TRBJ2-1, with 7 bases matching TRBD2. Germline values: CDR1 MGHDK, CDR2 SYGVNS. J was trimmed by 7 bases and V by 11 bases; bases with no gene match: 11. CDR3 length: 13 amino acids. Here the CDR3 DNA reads TGTGCCGTCTCTGGGAGGGGAAGGAATGAGCAGTTCTTC. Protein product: CAVSGRGRNEQFF.

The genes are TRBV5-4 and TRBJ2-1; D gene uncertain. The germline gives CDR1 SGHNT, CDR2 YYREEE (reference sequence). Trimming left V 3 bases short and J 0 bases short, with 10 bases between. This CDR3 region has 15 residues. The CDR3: CASSSAASSYNEQFF. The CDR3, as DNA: TGTGCCAGCAGCTCAGCCGCTAGCTCCTACAATGAGCAGTTCTTC.

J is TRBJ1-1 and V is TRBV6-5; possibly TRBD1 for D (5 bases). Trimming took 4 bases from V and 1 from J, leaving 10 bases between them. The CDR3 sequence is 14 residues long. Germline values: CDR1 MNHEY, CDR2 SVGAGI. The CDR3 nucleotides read TGTGCCAGCAGTTGGGTAGGGGAGAACACTGAAGCTTTCTTT. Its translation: CASSWVGENTEAFF.

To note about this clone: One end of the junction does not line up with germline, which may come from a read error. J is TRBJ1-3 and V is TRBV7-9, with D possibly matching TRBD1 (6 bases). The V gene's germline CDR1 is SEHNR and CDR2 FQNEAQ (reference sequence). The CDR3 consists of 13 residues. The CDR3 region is CSSGGSSGNTIYF. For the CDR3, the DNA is TGTTCCAGCGGGGGCAGCTCTGGAAACACCATATATTTT.

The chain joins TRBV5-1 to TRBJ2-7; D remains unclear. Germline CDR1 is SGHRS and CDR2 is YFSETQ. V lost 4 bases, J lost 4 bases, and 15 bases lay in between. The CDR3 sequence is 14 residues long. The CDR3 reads CASSPTAMRYEQYF. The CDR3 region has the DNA TGCGCCAGCAGCCCGACTGCTATGAGATACGAGCAGTACTTC.

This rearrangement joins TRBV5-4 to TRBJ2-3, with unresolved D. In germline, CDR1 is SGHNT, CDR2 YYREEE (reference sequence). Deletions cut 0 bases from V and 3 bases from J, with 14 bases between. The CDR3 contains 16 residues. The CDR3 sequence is CASSLEGSLYTDTQYF. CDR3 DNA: TGTGCCAGCAGCTTGGAAGGTAGCCTGTATACAGATACGCAGTATTTT.

CDR3 sequence reads: CASSRGLAGGSGELFF. CDR3 sequence (DNA): TGCGCCAGCAGCCGCGGACTAGCGGGAGGGTCCGGGGAGCTGTTTTTT. The genes are TRBV4-1 and TRBJ2-2, with TRBD2 matching over 15 bases. Germline trimming cut 4 bases from V and 6 bases from J; bases unmatched to any gene: 3. This CDR3 has 16 residues. The germline gives CDR1 MGHRA, CDR2 YSYEKL.

In DNA, the CDR3 is TGTGCCAGTAGTATTGGATCCGGGGACAGGGGTCAGCCCCAGCATTTT. Its translation: CASSIGSGDRGQPQHF. V is TRBV19 and J is TRBJ1-5; 10 bases fit TRBD1. The germline CDR1 and CDR2 sequences are LNHDA and SQIVND (reference sequence). This CDR3 has 16 amino acids. The ends lost 3 bases at V and 6 bases at J; junction bases unmatched: 8.